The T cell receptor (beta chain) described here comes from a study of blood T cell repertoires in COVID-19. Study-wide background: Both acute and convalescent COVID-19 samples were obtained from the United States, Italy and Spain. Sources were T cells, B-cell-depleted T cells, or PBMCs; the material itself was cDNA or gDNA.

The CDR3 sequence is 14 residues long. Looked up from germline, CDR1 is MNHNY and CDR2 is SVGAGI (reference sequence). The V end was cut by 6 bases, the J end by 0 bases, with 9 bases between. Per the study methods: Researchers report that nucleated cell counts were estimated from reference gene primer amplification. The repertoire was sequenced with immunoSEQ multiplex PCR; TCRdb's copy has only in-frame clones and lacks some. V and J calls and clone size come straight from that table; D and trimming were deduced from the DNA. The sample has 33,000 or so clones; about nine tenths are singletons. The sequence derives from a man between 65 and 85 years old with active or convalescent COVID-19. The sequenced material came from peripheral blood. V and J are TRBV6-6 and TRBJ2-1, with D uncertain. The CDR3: CASSRLSSYNEQFF. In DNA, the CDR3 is TGTGCCAGCAGCAGACTCAGCTCCTACAATGAGCAGTTCTTC.